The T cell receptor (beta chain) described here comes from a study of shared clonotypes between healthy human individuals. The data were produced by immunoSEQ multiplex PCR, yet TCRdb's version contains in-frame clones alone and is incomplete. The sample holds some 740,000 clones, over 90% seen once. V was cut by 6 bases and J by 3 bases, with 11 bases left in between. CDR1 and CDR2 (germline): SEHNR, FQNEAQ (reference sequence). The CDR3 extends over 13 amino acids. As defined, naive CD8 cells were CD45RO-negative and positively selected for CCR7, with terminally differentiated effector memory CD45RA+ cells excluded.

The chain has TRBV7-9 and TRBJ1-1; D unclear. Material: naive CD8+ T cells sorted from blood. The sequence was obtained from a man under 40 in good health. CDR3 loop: CASSNTEDTEAFF. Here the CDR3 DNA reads TGTGCCAGCAGTAATACAGAGGACACTGAAGCTTTCTTT.